This T cell receptor (beta chain) was identified during a study of shared clonotypes between healthy human individuals (dated by TCRdb to about 2020). For the study in its entirety: Three men and a couple of women, aged 18 to 49 years, made up the cohort. Libraries were prepared and TCR repertoires were sequenced by different laboratories using diverse techniques, in order to increase sequencing depth and limit assay-specific biases. For each donor, CD4 naive and CD4 memory were each given three plates, CD8 naive was given two plates, and CD8 memory was given one plate. The study deeply sequenced blood TCR repertoires of five healthy adults to estimate repertoire size and the extent of clonotype sharing between individuals. Per donor, leukapheresis produced somewhere between about 0.94 and 9.5 billion PBMCs.

Using the deep immunoSEQ assay, multiplex PCR amplified TCR CDR3 regions from genomic DNA. Extracted genomic DNA from each cell subset was spread evenly across all wells of several immunoSEQ 96-well plates, with each plate serving as a replicate. For sorted subsets, around 200 ng genomic DNA, equal to tens of thousands of T cell genomes, was loaded into each replicate PCR. Purified libraries were quantified with a Qubit 3.0 fluorometer, sized on a Bioanalyzer 2100, and re-quantified with the KAPA Library Quantification kit. Each immunoSEQ 96-well plate was sequenced on its own single-read 150-cycle Illumina NextSeq 550 flow cell. The authors' pipeline ran thus. Because the immunoSEQ output included only junctional sequences and no quality scores, the filtering could not be the same as the filtering used for full-length reads. Sequences were annotated with PyIR, a Python wrapper for IgBLAST v1.9, using IMGT germline references to assign V/J genes and CDR3. Reads were filtered out if the reads had weak V/J assignments (E-value above 1e-6), no CDR3, stop codons, out-of-frame junctions, or ambiguous translated residues. A V3J clonotype was defined by an identical inferred V gene, J gene, and CDR3 amino acid sequence. Percentage overlap between repertoires was computed as shared unique clonotypes divided by the size of the smaller repertoire. Three approaches were used to assess repertoire richness: RTK rarefaction, the Chao1 estimator, and Recon v2.1 estimates of unobserved clonotypes. Generation probabilities were computed with OLGA for all TCRbeta clonotypes obtained by the gDNA method from a few donors. This is the immuneACCESS table as TCRdb keeps it, with only in-frame sequences that have V and J called. A part of the clones is gone; compared with another copy, unresolved V genes explain less than half, and the rest is unexplained. For V, J and clone size, that table is used; D and trimming come from the DNA. The sample table lists 760,000 or so clones, 96% of them with a count of one. About 0.22% of the sample rests with the top ten.

Worth noting for this clone: Its antigen has not been determined. Within one base of it there is no much larger clone, and no base qualities were kept.

CD8 naive samples were CD45RO-negative cells positively selected for CCR7, giving a CD45RA+CCR7+ population that excluded TemRA cells. The donors were healthy, HIV-negative adults with no recently reported acute infections or vaccinations. All donors were Caucasian adults living in Nashville, Tennessee, USA. Blood was collected by leukapheresis, and PBMCs were isolated by Ficoll-Histopaque density gradient centrifugation and then cryopreserved in liquid nitrogen vapor phase. Analytical flow cytometry was used to check the purity and quantity of each magnetically sorted T cell population. Each sorted fraction had its genomic DNA isolated and then quantified by UV absorbance on a Nanodrop 2000c. What the authors observed across the whole study: Approximately 5% of naive CD4, 3.5% of naive CD8, 2% to 2.5% of memory CD4, and 0.35% to 0.4% of memory CD8 clonotypes were shared across several donors. Because the study included only a small number of donors, the genetic and exposure-history diversity represented was limited. Rarefaction of sorted-subset datasets indicated incomplete sequencing despite the large sequencing depth. Naive subsets generally had larger estimated clonotype richness than memory subsets did. Only blood was sampled, and tissue TCR repertoires likely differ from those in blood. Clonotypes shared by all four sorted-subset donors showed higher generation probabilities than non-shared clonotypes. Based on pairwise subsampling, the degree of clonotype sharing among donors was expected to be affected by sequencing depth.

V loses 2 bases, J loses 6 bases, and the germline ends lie 11 bases apart. Spanning cysteine to phenylalanine, the CDR3 consists of 13 amino acids. The DNA shown is the 39-base CDR3, in frame from base 1. Per the germline V gene, SGHRS is the CDR1 and YFSETQ is the CDR2. Recombination connected TRBV5-1 to TRBJ1-1; the D gene identity is not certain. Source material: naive CD8+ T cells sorted from blood. According to the study, the label for this sample's cell subset or site signals: CD45RA+CCR7+. This receptor was identified in a man younger than 40 in good health. This receptor has the CDR3 CASSFNNDAEAFF. The DNA sequence is as follows: TGCGCCAGCAGCTTCAACAATGACGCTGAAGCTTTCTTT.